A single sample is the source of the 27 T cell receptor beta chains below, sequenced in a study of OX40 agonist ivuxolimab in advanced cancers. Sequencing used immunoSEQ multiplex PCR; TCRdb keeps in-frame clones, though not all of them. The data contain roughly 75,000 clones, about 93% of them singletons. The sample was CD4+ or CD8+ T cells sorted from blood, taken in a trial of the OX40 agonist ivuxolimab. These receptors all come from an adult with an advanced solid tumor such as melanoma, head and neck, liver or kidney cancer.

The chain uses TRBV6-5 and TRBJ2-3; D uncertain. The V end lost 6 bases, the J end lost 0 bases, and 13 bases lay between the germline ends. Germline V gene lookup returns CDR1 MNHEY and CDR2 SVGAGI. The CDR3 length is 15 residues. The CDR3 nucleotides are TGTGCCAGCAGCTCAGACGGGTCTAGCACAGATACGCAGTATTTT. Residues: CASSSDGSSTDTQYF.

In nucleotides, the CDR3 is TGTGCCAGCTCACCTGGGGATGAGACCCAGTACTTC. As protein: CASSPGDETQYF. V is TRBV18 and J is TRBJ2-5; unclear D gene. The V end was cut by 3 bases, the J end by 5 bases, with 7 bases between. Germline V lookup: CDR1 KGHSH, CDR2 LQKENI. This CDR3 region has 12 residues.

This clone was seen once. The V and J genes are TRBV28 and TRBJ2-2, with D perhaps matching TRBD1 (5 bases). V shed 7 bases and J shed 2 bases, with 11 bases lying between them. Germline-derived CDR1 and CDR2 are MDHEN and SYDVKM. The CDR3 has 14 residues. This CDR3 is CASMGPYNTGELFF. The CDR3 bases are TGTGCCAGCATGGGGCCCTATAACACCGGGGAGCTGTTTTTT.

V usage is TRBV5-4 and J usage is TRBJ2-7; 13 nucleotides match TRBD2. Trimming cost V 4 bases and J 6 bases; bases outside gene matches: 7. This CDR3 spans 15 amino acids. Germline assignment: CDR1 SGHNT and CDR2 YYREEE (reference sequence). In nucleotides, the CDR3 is TGTGCCAGCAGCCCAGGACTAGCGGGAGCAACCGAGCAGTACTTC. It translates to CASSPGLAGATEQYF.

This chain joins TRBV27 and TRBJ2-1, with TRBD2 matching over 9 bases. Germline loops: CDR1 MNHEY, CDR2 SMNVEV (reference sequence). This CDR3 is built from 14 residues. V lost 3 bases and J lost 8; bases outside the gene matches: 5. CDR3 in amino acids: CASSLGSGGYEQFF. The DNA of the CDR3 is TGTGCCAGCAGTTTGGGTAGCGGGGGCTATGAGCAGTTCTTC.

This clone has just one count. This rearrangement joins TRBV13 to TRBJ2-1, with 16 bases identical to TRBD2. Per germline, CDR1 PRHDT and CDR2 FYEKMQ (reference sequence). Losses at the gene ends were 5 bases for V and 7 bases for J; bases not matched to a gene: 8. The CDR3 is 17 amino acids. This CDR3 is CASSIGTSGRAGNEQFF. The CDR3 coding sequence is TGTGCCAGCAGCATTGGGACTAGCGGGAGGGCAGGGAATGAGCAGTTCTTC.

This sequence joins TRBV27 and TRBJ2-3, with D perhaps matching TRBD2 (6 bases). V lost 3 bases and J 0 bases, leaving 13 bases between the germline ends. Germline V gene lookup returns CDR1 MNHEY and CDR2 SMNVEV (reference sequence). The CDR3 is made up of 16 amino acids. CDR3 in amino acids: CASSFGLGGSTDTQYF. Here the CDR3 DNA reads TGTGCCAGCAGTTTTGGCCTTGGGGGGAGCACAGATACGCAGTATTTT.

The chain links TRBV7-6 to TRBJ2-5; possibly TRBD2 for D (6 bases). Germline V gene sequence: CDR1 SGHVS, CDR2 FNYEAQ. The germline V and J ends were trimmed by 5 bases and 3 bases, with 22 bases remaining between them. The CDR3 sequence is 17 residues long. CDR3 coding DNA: TGTGCCAGCAGCCAACCTATCTTCGGGAGTTTTGAAGAGACCCAGTACTTC. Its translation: CASSQPIFGSFEETQYF.

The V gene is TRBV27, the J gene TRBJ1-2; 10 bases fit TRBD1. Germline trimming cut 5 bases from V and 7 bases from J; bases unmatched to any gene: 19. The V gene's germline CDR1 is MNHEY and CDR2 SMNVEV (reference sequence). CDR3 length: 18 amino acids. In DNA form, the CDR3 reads TGTGCCAGCAGTACCCAAACTGCGACAGGGGGCAGTGCGGCTGGCTACACCTTC. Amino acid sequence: CASSTQTATGGSAAGYTF.

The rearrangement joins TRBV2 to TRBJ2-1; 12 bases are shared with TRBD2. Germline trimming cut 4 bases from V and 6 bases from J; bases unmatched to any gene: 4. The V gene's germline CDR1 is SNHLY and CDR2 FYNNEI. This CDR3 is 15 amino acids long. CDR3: CASSGGTSGSNEQFF. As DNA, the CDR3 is TGTGCCAGCAGTGGCGGGACTAGCGGGTCCAATGAGCAGTTCTTC.

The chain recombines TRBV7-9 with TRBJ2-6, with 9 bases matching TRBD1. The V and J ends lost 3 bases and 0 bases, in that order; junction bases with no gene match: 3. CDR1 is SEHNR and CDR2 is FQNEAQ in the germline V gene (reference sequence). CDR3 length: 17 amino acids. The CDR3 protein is CASSFRDRDSGANVLTF. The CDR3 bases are TGTGCCAGCAGCTTCCGGGACAGGGACTCTGGGGCCAACGTCCTGACTTTC. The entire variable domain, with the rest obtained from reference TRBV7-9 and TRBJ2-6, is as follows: DTGVSQNPRHKITKRGQNVTFRCDPISEHNRLYWYRQTLGQGPEFLTYFQNEAQLEKSRLLSDRFSAERPKGSFSTLEIQRTEQGDSAMYLCASSFRDRDSGANVLTFGAGSRLTVL.

The CDR3, as DNA: TGTGCCAGCAGTTTTGGCTATAGAACACAAGAGACCCAGTACTTC. It specifies CASSFGYRTQETQYF. This sequence joins TRBV27 and TRBJ2-5; the D is unclear. The CDR3 has 15 amino acids. The germline V gene encodes CDR1 MNHEY and CDR2 SMNVEV (reference sequence). V was trimmed by 3 bases and J by 2 bases, leaving 13 bases between them.

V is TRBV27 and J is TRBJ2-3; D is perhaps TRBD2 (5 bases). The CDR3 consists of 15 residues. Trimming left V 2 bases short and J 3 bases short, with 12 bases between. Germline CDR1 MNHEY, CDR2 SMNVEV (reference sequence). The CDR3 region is CASSLAPAATDTQYF. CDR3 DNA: TGTGCCAGCAGTTTAGCCCCAGCGGCAACAGATACGCAGTATTTT.

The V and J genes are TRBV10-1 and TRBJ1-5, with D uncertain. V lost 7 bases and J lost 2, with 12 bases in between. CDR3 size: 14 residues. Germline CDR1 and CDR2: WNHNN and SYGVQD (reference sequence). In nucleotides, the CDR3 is TGCGCCAGCACAAAGGGAGGGCGCAATCAGCCCCAGCATTTT. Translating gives CASTKGGRNQPQHF.

The CDR3 sequence: CASSIIRTGSSYGYTF. DNA of the CDR3: TGTGCCAGTAGTATTATCAGGACTGGATCTAGCTATGGCTACACCTTC. The chain carries TRBV19 and TRBJ1-2; D is ambiguous. Germline CDR1 LNHDA, CDR2 SQIVND (reference sequence). V dropped 3 bases and J dropped 4 bases, with 18 bases sitting between them. This CDR3 is built from 16 residues.

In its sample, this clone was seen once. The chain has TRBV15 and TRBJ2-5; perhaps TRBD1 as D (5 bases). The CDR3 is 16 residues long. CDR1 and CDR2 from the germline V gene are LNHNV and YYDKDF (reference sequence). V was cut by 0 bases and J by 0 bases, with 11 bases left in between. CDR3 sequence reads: CATSREGVGNQETQYF. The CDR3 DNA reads TGTGCCACCAGCAGAGAAGGGGTAGGAAACCAAGAGACCCAGTACTTC.

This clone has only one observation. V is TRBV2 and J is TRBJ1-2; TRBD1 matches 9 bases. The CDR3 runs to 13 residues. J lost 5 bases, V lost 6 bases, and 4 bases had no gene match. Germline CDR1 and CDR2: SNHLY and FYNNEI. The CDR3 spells CASRDRGSYGYTF. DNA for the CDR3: TGTGCCAGCAGGGACAGGGGATCGTATGGCTACACCTTC.

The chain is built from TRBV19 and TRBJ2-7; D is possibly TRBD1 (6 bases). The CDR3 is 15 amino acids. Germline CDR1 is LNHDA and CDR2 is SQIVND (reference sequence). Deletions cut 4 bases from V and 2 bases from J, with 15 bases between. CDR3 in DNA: TGTGCCAGTAGTACCGGGACATCCCCGCCCTACGAGCAGTACTTC. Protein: CASSTGTSPPYEQYF.

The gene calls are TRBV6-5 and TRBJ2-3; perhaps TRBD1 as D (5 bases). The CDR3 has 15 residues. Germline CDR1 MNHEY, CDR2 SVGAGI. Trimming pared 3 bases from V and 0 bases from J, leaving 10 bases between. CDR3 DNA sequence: TGTGCCAGCAGTTATTTGGGGCTTAGCACAGATACGCAGTATTTT. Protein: CASSYLGLSTDTQYF.

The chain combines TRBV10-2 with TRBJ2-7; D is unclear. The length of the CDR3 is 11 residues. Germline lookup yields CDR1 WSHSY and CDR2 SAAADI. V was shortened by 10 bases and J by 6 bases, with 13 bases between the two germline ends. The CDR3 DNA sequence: TGCGCCACCGACAACGCCGCCGAGCAGTACTTC. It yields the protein CATDNAAEQYF.

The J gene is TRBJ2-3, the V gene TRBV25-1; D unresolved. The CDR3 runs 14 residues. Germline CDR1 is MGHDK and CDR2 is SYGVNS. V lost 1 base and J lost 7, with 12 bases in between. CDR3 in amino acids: CASSESDSTNTQYF. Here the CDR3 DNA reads TGTGCCAGCAGTGAATCCGACTCCACGAATACGCAGTATTTT.

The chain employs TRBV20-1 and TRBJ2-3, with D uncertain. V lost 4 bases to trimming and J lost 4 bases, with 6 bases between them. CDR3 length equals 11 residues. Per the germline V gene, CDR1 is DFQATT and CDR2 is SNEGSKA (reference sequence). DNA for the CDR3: TGCAGTGCTATTGGGGCAGATACGCAGTATTTT. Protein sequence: CSAIGADTQYF.

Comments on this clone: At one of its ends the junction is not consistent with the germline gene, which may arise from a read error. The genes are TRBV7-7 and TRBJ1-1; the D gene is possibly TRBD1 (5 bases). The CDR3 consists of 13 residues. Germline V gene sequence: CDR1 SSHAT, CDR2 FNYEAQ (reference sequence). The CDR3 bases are TGTGCTAGCAGTAGGGACGGGAACACTGAAGCTTTCTTT. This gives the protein CASSRDGNTEAFF.

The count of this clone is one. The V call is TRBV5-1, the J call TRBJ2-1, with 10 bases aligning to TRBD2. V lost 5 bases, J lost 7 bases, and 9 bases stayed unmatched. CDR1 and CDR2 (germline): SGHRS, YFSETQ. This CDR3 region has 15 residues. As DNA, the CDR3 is TGCGCCAGCAGGTTGAGCGGGGGGGCCTCAAATGAGCAGTTCTTC. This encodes CASRLSGGASNEQFF.

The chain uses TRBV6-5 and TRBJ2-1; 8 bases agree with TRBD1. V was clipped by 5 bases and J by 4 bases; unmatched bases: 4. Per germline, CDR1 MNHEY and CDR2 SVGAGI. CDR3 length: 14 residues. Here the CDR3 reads CASSRQGTYNEQFF. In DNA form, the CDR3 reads TGTGCCAGCAGTAGACAGGGGACGTACAATGAGCAGTTCTTC.

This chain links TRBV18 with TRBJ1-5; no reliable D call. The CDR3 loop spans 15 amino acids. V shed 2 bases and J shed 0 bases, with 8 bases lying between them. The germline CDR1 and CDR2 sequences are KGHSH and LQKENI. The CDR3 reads CASSPSGNSNQPQHF. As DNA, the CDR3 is TGTGCCAGCTCACCATCCGGTAATAGCAATCAGCCCCAGCATTTT. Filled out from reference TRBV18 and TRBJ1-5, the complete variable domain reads NAGVMQNPRHLVRRRGQEARLRCSPMKGHSHVYWYRQLPEEGLKFMVYLQKENIIDESGMPKERFSAEFPKEGPSILRIQQVVRGDSAAYFCASSPSGNSNQPQHFGDGTRLSIL.

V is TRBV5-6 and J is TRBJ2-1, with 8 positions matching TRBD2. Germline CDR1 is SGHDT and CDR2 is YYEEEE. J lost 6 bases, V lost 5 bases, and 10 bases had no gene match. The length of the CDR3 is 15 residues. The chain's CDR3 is CASSYSGAGINEQFF. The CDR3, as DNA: TGTGCCAGCAGTTATAGCGGGGCAGGGATCAATGAGCAGTTCTTC.